What follows are 31 T cell receptor beta chains derived from one specimen sequenced in a study of CD4+ T cells in melanoma (dated by TCRdb to 2021 to 2024). Library construction relied on the immunoSEQ multiplex PCR assay. TCRdb carries this immuneACCESS record with in-frame sequences only. Its versions omit some clonotypes, under half of them owing to an unresolved V gene in the studies checked, with the rest unexplained. This sample gives about 10,000 clones in total; around 64% of them show up just once. The biggest ten clones account for 13% of the sample. Material: cells from a culture (not recorded whether cultured in vitro). All receptors come from a human donor with melanoma.

This clone has just a few counts. This chain uses TRBV20-1 with TRBJ2-5; D is unresolved. The germline CDR1 and CDR2 sequences are DFQATT and SNEGSKA (reference sequence). The ends were cut back, 8 bases at V and 4 bases at J, with 11 bases in the middle. CDR3 length: 11 amino acids. The CDR3 region is CSLGTAETQYF. In nucleotides, the CDR3 is TGCAGTTTAGGAACGGCAGAGACCCAGTACTTC.

V usage is TRBV15 and J usage is TRBJ1-1; D uncertain. The CDR3 extends over 14 amino acids. V lost 4 bases, J lost 1 base, and 10 bases lay in between. Germline V gives CDR1 LNHNV, CDR2 YYDKDF (reference sequence). CDR3 amino acids: CATSTVDWNTEAFF. The DNA for the CDR3 is TGTGCCACCAGCACCGTGGACTGGAACACTGAAGCTTTCTTT.

This chain joins TRBV11-2 and TRBJ1-1, with no clear D. CDR1 is SGHAT, CDR2 FQNNGV, per germline. V dropped 0 bases and J dropped 4 bases, with 12 bases sitting between them. The CDR3 runs to 15 residues. The CDR3 reads CASSLDLTRTTEAFF. The CDR3 bases are TGTGCCAGCAGCTTAGATCTTACTCGGACCACTGAAGCTTTCTTT.

The chain joins TRBV7-9 to TRBJ1-5; D remains ambiguous. The CDR3 length is 13 residues. Per germline, CDR1 SEHNR and CDR2 FQNEAQ (reference sequence). The V end lost 1 base, the J end lost 5 bases, and 6 bases lay between the germline ends. CDR3 sequence reads: CASSLGGYQPQHF. The CDR3, as DNA: TGTGCCAGCAGCTTAGGGGGATATCAGCCCCAGCATTTT.

This chain connects TRBV19 to TRBJ1-1; D unresolved. V was clipped by 5 bases and J by 1 base, with 8 bases between them. Germline values: CDR1 LNHDA, CDR2 SQIVND (reference sequence). The CDR3 totals 13 residues. The CDR3 bases are TGTGCCAGTAGTCGATGGGGGAACACTGAAGCTTTCTTT. Amino acid sequence: CASSRWGNTEAFF.

The chain's CDR3 is CASSPRQGASLNGYTF. The DNA of the CDR3 is TGCGCCAGCAGCCCCCGACAGGGGGCGAGTCTTAATGGCTACACCTTC. The chain recombines TRBV5-1 with TRBJ1-2; 10 nucleotides align to TRBD1. The CDR3 is 16 residues long. Germline CDR1 and CDR2: SGHRS and YFSETQ. V lost 4 bases, J lost 6 bases, and 12 bases stayed unmatched.

The genes are TRBV19 and TRBJ1-4, with a tentative D call TRBD1 (6 bases). The CDR3 consists of 15 residues. Germline V CDR1 and CDR2: LNHDA, SQIVND (reference sequence). The V end was cut by 3 bases, the J end by 5 bases, with 13 bases between. CDR3 nucleotides: TGTGCCAGTAGTATCCAGACAGGCGTAAATGAAAAACTGTTTTTT. It translates to CASSIQTGVNEKLFF.

This clone was seen a single time. The chain couples TRBV19 to TRBJ2-1; possible D gene TRBD2, 5 bases. Trimming shortened V by 7 bases and J by 4 bases, and 11 bases separated the two germline ends. The germline CDR1 and CDR2 sequences are LNHDA and SQIVND (reference sequence). This CDR3 spans 13 amino acids. The CDR3 DNA reads TGTGCCAGTATCCCGACGGGATACAATGAGCAGTTCTTC. The encoded protein is CASIPTGYNEQFF.

This clone was detected a few times. The chain couples TRBV2 to TRBJ1-1; 12 bases map to TRBD1. Germline V gene sequence: CDR1 SNHLY, CDR2 FYNNEI. J gave up 1 base and V 6 bases, and 12 bases lay outside the gene matches. The CDR3 totals 18 residues. The CDR3 reads CASRAYRDRGLWNTEAFF. The CDR3 DNA reads as TGTGCCAGCAGAGCTTACCGGGACAGGGGGCTCTGGAACACTGAAGCTTTCTTT.

CDR3 amino acids: CASSLLGTSDTQYF. Written as DNA, the CDR3 is TGCGCCAGCAGCCTACTCGGGACGTCGGATACGCAGTATTTT. The chain is built from TRBV5-1 and TRBJ2-3; D possibly matches TRBD1 or TRBD2 (5 bases each). Trimming pared 4 bases from V and 6 bases from J, leaving 15 bases between. The length of the CDR3 is 14 residues. CDR1 and CDR2 (germline): SGHRS, YFSETQ.

This clone was seen only once. The chain joins TRBV19 to TRBJ2-1, with TRBD1 as a possible D gene (5 bases). The V gene lost 6 bases and the J gene lost 0 bases, with 12 bases spanning the gap. This CDR3 is built from 15 residues. In germline, CDR1 is LNHDA, CDR2 SQIVND (reference sequence). DNA of the CDR3: TGTGCCAGTAGCCTTTACAGGAGCTCCTACAATGAGCAGTTCTTC. Translating it yields CASSLYRSSYNEQFF. The full variable domain, completed using reference TRBV19 and TRBJ2-1, is DGGITQSPKYLFRKEGQNVTLSCEQNLNHDAMYWYRQDPGQGLRLIYYSQIVNDFQKGDIAEGYSVSREKKESFPLTVTSAQKNPTAFYLCASSLYRSSYNEQFFGPGTRLTVL.

V gene TRBV29-1 combines with J gene TRBJ1-3; D perhaps matches TRBD1 (6 bases). The CDR3 totals 12 residues. Germline V gene lookup returns CDR1 SQVTM and CDR2 ANQGSEA. CDR3 DNA sequence: TGCAGAGTGAGGACAGCTGGAAACACCATATATTTT. Its protein is CRVRTAGNTIYF.

V is TRBV19 and J is TRBJ2-3; the D call may be TRBD1 or TRBD2 (5 bases each). This CDR3 is built from 14 residues. V lost 6 bases, J lost 4 bases, and 14 bases lay in between. Per germline, CDR1 LNHDA and CDR2 SQIVND (reference sequence). CDR3 loop: CASRDLRGADTQYF. The CDR3 DNA follows: TGTGCCAGTAGGGATCTGAGGGGCGCAGATACGCAGTATTTT.

The rearrangement uses TRBV27 and TRBJ1-3; D remains ambiguous. V shed 7 bases and J shed 4 bases, with 11 bases lying between them. CDR1 is MNHEY, CDR2 SMNVEV, per germline (reference sequence). This CDR3 spans 13 amino acids. Written as DNA, the CDR3 is TGTGCCAGCAAGTTTGCAGCAGGAAACACCATATATTTT. Translating gives CASKFAAGNTIYF.

CDR3 in amino acids: CASRHLGGGQDTQYF. In DNA, the CDR3 is TGTGCCAGTAGACATCTGGGGGGGGGCCAGGATACGCAGTATTTT. The V and J genes are TRBV19 and TRBJ2-3; maybe TRBD2 (7 bases). CDR1 is LNHDA, CDR2 SQIVND, per germline (reference sequence). This CDR3 is built from 15 residues. V shed 6 bases and J shed 6 bases, with 19 bases lying between them.

This chain uses TRBV5-1 with TRBJ2-1; 12 bases are shared with TRBD1. V lost 5 bases and J lost 8; bases outside the gene matches: 11. This CDR3 has 16 amino acids. Germline values: CDR1 SGHRS, CDR2 YFSETQ. The CDR3 DNA reads TGCGCCAGCAGTTTGCAACCGGGACAGGGGGCCTATGAGCAGTTCTTC. The encoded protein is CASSLQPGQGAYEQFF. Combining the CDR3 with reference TRBV5-1 and TRBJ2-1 gives the whole variable domain KAGVTQTPRYLIKTRGQQVTLSCSPISGHRSVSWYQQTPGQGLQFLFEYFSETQRNKGNFPGRFSGRQFSNSRSEMNVSTLELGDSALYLCASSLQPGQGAYEQFFGPGTRLTVL.

V gene TRBV4-2 combines with J gene TRBJ1-4; maybe TRBD1 (6 bases). CDR3 length: 15 residues. CDR1 is LGHNA and CDR2 is YNFKEQ in the germline V gene. V was pared by 7 bases and J by 6 bases, with 18 bases between. CDR3 sequence (DNA): TGTGCCAGCACCCACCGACAGGCCGAGGATGAAAAACTGTTTTTT. Protein: CASTHRQAEDEKLFF.

V and J are TRBV6-5 and TRBJ1-1, with D possibly TRBD1 on 5 matching bases. The germline CDR1 and CDR2 sequences are MNHEY and SVGAGI. The CDR3 spans 13 residues. Trimming removed 6 bases at V and 5 bases at J, with 13 bases between. The CDR3 region has the DNA TGTGCCAGCAGGACACCTAAGGGGACTGAAGCTTTCTTT. It is translated as CASRTPKGTEAFF.

The chain couples TRBV9 to TRBJ1-2; 7 bases agree with TRBD1. From germline, CDR1 is SGDLS and CDR2 YYNGEE. V shed 3 bases and J 8 bases; nucleotides not matched to a gene: 10. The CDR3 contains 14 residues. This chain's CDR3 is CASSADRALGGYTF. The CDR3 nucleotides read TGTGCCAGCAGCGCAGACAGGGCGCTTGGAGGCTACACCTTC. Based on the CDR3 plus reference TRBV9 and TRBJ1-2, the full variable domain is DSGVTQTPKHLITATGQRVTLRCSPRSGDLSVYWYQQSLDQGLQFLIQYYNGEERAKGNILERFSAQQFPDLHSELNLSSLELGDSALYFCASSADRALGGYTFGSGTRLTVV.

The chain carries TRBV11-2 and TRBJ2-7; D may be TRBD1 (7 bases). Per the germline V gene, CDR1 is SGHAT and CDR2 is FQNNGV. This CDR3 has 15 amino acids. Between the trimmed V and J ends, which lost 5 bases and 1 base, there was a span of 15 bases. For the CDR3, the DNA is TGTGCCAGCAGCGAGCGGCGGGACAGATCCTACGAGCAGTACTTC. Protein: CASSERRDRSYEQYF. The whole variable domain, remainder taken from reference TRBV11-2 and TRBJ2-7, is EAGVAQSPRYKIIEKRQSVAFWCNPISGHATLYWYQQILGQGPKLLIQFQNNGVVDDSQLPKDRFSAERLKGVDSTLKIQPAKLEDSAVYLCASSERRDRSYEQYFGPGTRLTVT.

This chain uses TRBV7-8 with TRBJ2-1, with D possibly TRBD1 on 6 matching bases. Trimming shortened V by 5 bases and J by 0 bases, and 17 bases separated the two germline ends. The CDR3 consists of 17 residues. Germline V lookup: CDR1 SGHVS, CDR2 FQNEAQ. DNA for the CDR3: TGTGCCAGCAGCCGGGTGGGGGCTCGGGGCTCCTACAATGAGCAGTTCTTC. It is translated as CASSRVGARGSYNEQFF.

The chain combines TRBV6-5 with TRBJ1-3, with D tentatively TRBD1 (5 bases). This CDR3 is 16 amino acids long. Germline CDR1 is MNHEY and CDR2 is SVGAGI. Trimming left V 2 bases short and J 4 bases short, with 15 bases between. CDR3 sequence: CASSYRDPGGGNTIYF. The CDR3, as DNA: TGTGCCAGCAGTTACCGGGACCCGGGAGGCGGAAACACCATATATTTT.

This clone turned up a few times. The chain employs TRBV5-1 and TRBJ1-4; D might be TRBD1 (5 bases). V was cut by 8 bases and J by 5 bases, with 25 bases left in between. The germline V gene encodes CDR1 SGHRS and CDR2 YFSETQ. CDR3 length: 17 residues. The CDR3 sequence: CARRPRQPGRKNEKLFF. CDR3 bases: TGCGCCAGACGACCAAGGCAACCGGGACGGAAAAATGAAAAACTGTTTTTT.

The J gene is TRBJ1-1, the V gene TRBV7-9; D not resolved. This CDR3 contains 15 residues. The V end lost 2 bases, the J end lost 1 base, and 11 bases lay between the germline ends. Germline V lookup: CDR1 SEHNR, CDR2 FQNEAQ (reference sequence). This CDR3 reads CASSLMRVENTEAFF. The CDR3 region has the DNA TGTGCCAGCAGCTTAATGCGGGTAGAGAACACTGAAGCTTTCTTT.

The chain has TRBV7-9 and TRBJ2-5; 10 bases map to TRBD1. Germline assignment: CDR1 SEHNR and CDR2 FQNEAQ (reference sequence). The CDR3 is 16 amino acids. The ends lost 4 bases at V and 4 bases at J; junction bases unmatched: 9. The CDR3 spells CASSSNPGDRGETQYF. The CDR3 bases are TGTGCCAGCAGCTCAAACCCCGGGGACAGGGGAGAGACCCAGTACTTC.

The rearrangement uses TRBV2 and TRBJ2-7; 7 nucleotides agree with TRBD2. Germline assignment: CDR1 SNHLY and CDR2 FYNNEI. The CDR3 is 15 amino acids. V shed 1 base, J shed 3 bases, and the junction held 6 bases outside the gene matches. DNA of the CDR3: TGTGCCAGCAGTGAAGGGGGGGGAAGGAACTACGAGCAGTACTTC. It specifies CASSEGGGRNYEQYF.

This chain uses TRBV29-1 with TRBJ2-3; the match to TRBD1 covers 7 bases. Unmatched junction bases numbered 8, after V lost 4 bases and J lost 4 bases. CDR3 length equals 14 residues. Germline V lookup: CDR1 SQVTM, CDR2 ANQGSEA. CDR3 nucleotide sequence: TGCAGCGTTGTGGCAGGGGGAAGGGCAGATACGCAGTATTTT. Protein product: CSVVAGGRADTQYF.

This clone was seen a handful of times. The chain has TRBV7-9 and TRBJ1-3; D gene uncertain. The CDR3 sequence is 15 residues long. Germline CDR1 and CDR2: SEHNR and FQNEAQ (reference sequence). Trimming left V 5 bases short and J 2 bases short, with 13 bases between. The CDR3 here is CASSPGIEAGNTIYF. For the CDR3, the DNA is TGTGCCAGCAGCCCCGGTATCGAGGCTGGAAACACCATATATTTT.

In its sample, this clone was seen a few times. The V call is TRBV5-4, the J call TRBJ2-7; 10 bases are a match to TRBD2. CDR1 SGHNT and CDR2 YYREEE come from the germline V gene (reference sequence). J gave up 6 bases and V 1 base, and 7 bases lay outside the gene matches. The CDR3 runs to 15 residues. The CDR3 DNA is TGTGCCAGCAGCTTGAGGGGGCTAGCGGGGGCCGAGCAGTACTTC. It yields the protein CASSLRGLAGAEQYF.

This clone was observed a few times. The chain has TRBV5-1 and TRBJ1-6, with TRBD1 identical over 9 bases. V lost 0 bases and J lost 9; bases outside the gene matches: 7. Germline loops: CDR1 SGHRS, CDR2 YFSETQ. The CDR3 is 16 residues long. The CDR3 region has the DNA TGCGCCAGCAGCTTGGAATCGGGACAGGGCGGTTCACCCCTCCACTTT. Translating it yields CASSLESGQGGSPLHF.

CDR3 sequence (DNA): TGTGCCAGCAGCTCCCTGTGGGCCTACGAGCAGTACTTC. This translates into CASSSLWAYEQYF. This chain joins TRBV5-6 and TRBJ2-7; D gene uncertain. Germline CDR1 and CDR2: SGHDT and YYEEEE. Trimming removed 3 bases from V and 2 bases from J, with 9 bases in between. CDR3 size: 13 residues.